This TCR beta chain was captured in a study of T cells in Graves' hyperthyroidism and ophthalmopathy. Amplification of TCR beta CDR3 regions used RNA as the template. First-round RT-PCR of the TCR CDR3 relied on the HTBI primer set. One entry per CDR3 protein, called by TCRdb with MiXCR from the multiplex PCR reads. The sample includes under 450,000 distinct CDR3 sequences, roughly 14% of them seen just once. Uncontrolled infection, other autoimmune disease, pregnancy or lactation led to exclusion. Diagnostic decisions used clinical symptoms, serum thyroxine and TRAb, thyroid ultrasound and orbital computed tomography. Sample collection date corresponds to first hyperthyroidism diagnosis, prior to any ophthalmopathy symptoms. The CDR3 has 16 residues. CDR1 is MNHNS and CDR2 is SASEGT in the germline V gene. Losses at the gene ends were 5 bases for V and 2 bases for J; bases not matched to a gene: 9.

The rearrangement links TRBV6-1 to TRBJ1-3; 7 nucleotides line up with TRBD1. The sample consisted of blood. The clonotype was recovered from a man aged 30-40 years with Graves' hyperthyroidism that later progressed to Graves' ophthalmopathy. CDR3 region: CASSQSFDRAGNTIYF. CDR3 bases: TGTGCCAGCAGTCAAAGCTTTGACAGGGCTGGAAACACCATATATTTT.